These 12 T cell receptor beta chains share one sample of origin, sequenced in a study of shared clonotypes between healthy human individuals. TCRdb's table, derived via immunoSEQ multiplex PCR, lists solely in-frame clones and lacks some. Of about 480,000 clones in the sample, 79% are singletons; the top ten hold under 15%. Sequencing was performed on PBMCs. Every receptor here comes from a woman aged 40 to 49 in good health. Some clones in this sample may be carry-over from other donors' samples.

The chain joins TRBV5-1 to TRBJ2-1; 8 bases agree with TRBD1. The CDR3 totals 15 residues. Germline V gene data show CDR1 as SGHRS and CDR2 as YFSETQ. V lost 1 base, J lost 6 bases, and 6 bases stayed unmatched. CDR3 in amino acids: CASSLIQGAFNEQFF. The CDR3 nucleotides are TGCGCCAGCAGCTTGATCCAGGGGGCCTTCAATGAGCAGTTCTTC. The full variable domain, completed using reference TRBV5-1 and TRBJ2-1, is KAGVTQTPRYLIKTRGQQVTLSCSPISGHRSVSWYQQTPGQGLQFLFEYFSETQRNKGNFPGRFSGRQFSNSRSEMNVSTLELGDSALYLCASSLIQGAFNEQFFGPGTRLTVL.

V gene TRBV11-2 combines with J gene TRBJ2-5; no firm D call. V was shortened by 4 bases and J by 2 bases, with 11 bases between the two germline ends. The CDR3 has 14 amino acids. CDR1 and CDR2 (germline): SGHAT, FQNNGV. The CDR3 DNA reads as TGTGCCAGCAGCTCTTCGCGAGTACAAGAGACCCAGTACTTC. It codes for CASSSSRVQETQYF.

V gene TRBV15 combines with J gene TRBJ2-7; perhaps TRBD1 as D (6 bases). The V gene's germline CDR1 is LNHNV and CDR2 YYDKDF (reference sequence). The V gene lost 3 bases and the J gene lost 3 bases, with 12 bases spanning the gap. The CDR3 covers 14 residues. The CDR3 sequence: CATSSSDRFYEQYF. Written as DNA, the CDR3 is TGTGCCACCAGCAGCTCAGACAGGTTCTACGAGCAGTACTTC.

CDR3 coding DNA: TGTGCCAGTAGTCCAAGGACGGTCGGGCCCCAGCATTTT. This gives the protein CASSPRTVGPQHF. The chain recombines TRBV19 with TRBJ1-5; no firm D call. The CDR3 totals 13 residues. The ends were cut back, 5 bases at V and 9 bases at J, with 14 bases in the middle. Per the germline V gene, CDR1 is LNHDA and CDR2 is SQIVND (reference sequence).

The genes are TRBV7-2 and TRBJ2-3; the match to TRBD2 covers 8 bases. The V segment lost 4 bases and the J segment 5 bases; nucleotides outside the gene matches: 5. This CDR3 is built from 14 residues. The V gene's germline CDR1 is SGHTA and CDR2 FQGNSA. The CDR3 DNA is TGTGCCAGCAGCTGGGGGAGCGGGAGAGATACGCAGTATTTT. Translation gives CASSWGSGRDTQYF.

This chain connects TRBV4-1 to TRBJ1-2; D is unclear. V was trimmed by 5 bases and J by 4 bases, leaving 23 bases between them. CDR3 length equals 17 residues. Germline loops: CDR1 MGHRA, CDR2 YSYEKL. The CDR3: CASSRSIDAGLGYGYTF. The CDR3 region has the DNA TGCGCCAGCAGCAGGAGCATAGACGCCGGGCTGGGCTATGGCTACACCTTC.

The gene calls are TRBV6-1 and TRBJ2-1, with D hard to call. V gave up 2 bases and J gave up 2 bases, with 7 bases separating them. CDR3 length equals 14 residues. Germline CDR1 reads MNHNS; CDR2 reads SASEGT. CDR3 amino acids: CASSEMRTYNEQFF. The CDR3 coding sequence is TGTGCCAGCAGTGAAATGAGAACCTACAATGAGCAGTTCTTC.

This clone appeared once. The chain employs TRBV5-6 and TRBJ2-3; maybe TRBD2 (5 bases). CDR1 is SGHDT and CDR2 is YYEEEE in the germline V gene. Trimming left V 4 bases short and J 8 bases short, with 11 bases between. There are 12 residues in the CDR3. The CDR3 sequence is CASSPPRGTQYF. In nucleotides, the CDR3 is TGTGCCAGCAGCCCCCCCCGGGGTACGCAGTATTTT.

The chain joins TRBV2 to TRBJ1-6; possible D gene TRBD1, 5 bases. Germline values: CDR1 SNHLY, CDR2 FYNNEI. The CDR3 covers 14 residues. The ends were cut back, 1 base at V and 6 bases at J, with 7 bases in the middle. The CDR3, as DNA: TGTGCCAGCAGTGAAGGAAGGGGTAATTCACCCCTCCACTTT. The encoded protein is CASSEGRGNSPLHF.

This rearrangement joins TRBV27 to TRBJ2-5; 12 nucleotides match TRBD1. Germline V lookup: CDR1 MNHEY, CDR2 SMNVEV (reference sequence). V lost 10 bases, J lost 2 bases, and 11 bases stayed unmatched. The CDR3 sequence is 16 residues long. The CDR3 region has the DNA TGTGCCACCACCCGGGACAGGGGGCGCCGGCAAGAGACCCAGTACTTC. Residues: CATTRDRGRRQETQYF.

V gene TRBV7-6 combines with J gene TRBJ2-7, with D uncertain. Deletions cut 5 bases from V and 6 bases from J, with 14 bases between. This CDR3 contains 13 residues. Germline V gene lookup returns CDR1 SGHVS and CDR2 FNYEAQ. The CDR3 protein is CASSPGRAREQYF. The CDR3 nucleotides read TGTGCCAGCAGCCCTGGACGGGCCCGCGAGCAGTACTTC.

The chain joins TRBV19 to TRBJ2-2; 12 positions agree with TRBD1. The tail of the sequence fits TRBJ1-4 better, so the J call may be wrong. CDR1 is LNHDA, CDR2 SQIVND, per germline (reference sequence). The CDR3 consists of 14 residues. The CDR3 here is CASRWGTGGAKLFF. The CDR3 DNA reads TGTGCCAGTAGATGGGGGACAGGGGGCGCAAAACTGTTTTTT.